What follows are 16 T cell receptor beta chains derived from one specimen sequenced in a study of blood T cell repertoires in COVID-19. Sequencing was performed with immunoSEQ multiplex PCR; in TCRdb, only in-frame clones are kept and a portion is missing. The sample lists 200,000 to 250,000 clones, about 90% occurring once. The sample comprised peripheral blood. The receptors here all came from a man aged 55-75 years with COVID-19, enrolled during active disease.

The rearrangement joins TRBV19 to TRBJ1-2; D is undetermined. The germline CDR1 and CDR2 sequences are LNHDA and SQIVND (reference sequence). Trimming removed 3 bases from V and 0 bases from J, with 11 bases in between. CDR3 size: 15 residues. CDR3 in amino acids: CASSINQISNYGYTF. Written as DNA, the CDR3 is TGTGCCAGTAGTATCAATCAGATATCTAACTATGGCTACACCTTC.

The J gene is TRBJ2-7, the V gene TRBV2, with 7 bases matching TRBD2. Germline V lookup: CDR1 SNHLY, CDR2 FYNNEI. The CDR3 extends over 13 amino acids. V dropped 6 bases and J dropped 6; count of bases not matched to a gene: 8. Here the CDR3 reads CASRGGLPREQYF. The DNA of the CDR3 is TGTGCCAGCAGGGGGGGACTACCCCGCGAGCAGTACTTC.

The chain employs TRBV10-3 and TRBJ1-1; D is possibly TRBD1 (6 bases). The V end was cut by 7 bases, the J end by 2 bases, with 11 bases between. CDR1 and CDR2 from the germline V gene are ENHRY and SYGVKD. The CDR3 runs 13 residues. This CDR3 reads CAIMMTGNTEAFF. For the CDR3, the DNA is TGTGCCATCATGATGACAGGCAACACTGAAGCTTTCTTT.

The rearrangement links TRBV18 to TRBJ2-3, with D possibly TRBD2 on 6 matching bases. Germline V gene lookup returns CDR1 KGHSH and CDR2 LQKENI. V was pared by 3 bases and J by 5 bases, with 9 bases between. The CDR3 length is 13 residues. The CDR3 reads CASSPYGGDTQYF. The CDR3 nucleotides read TGTGCCAGCTCACCGTACGGGGGAGATACGCAGTATTTT. Variable domain in full (rest from reference TRBV18 and TRBJ2-3): NAGVMQNPRHLVRRRGQEARLRCSPMKGHSHVYWYRQLPEEGLKFMVYLQKENIIDESGMPKERFSAEFPKEGPSILRIQQVVRGDSAAYFCASSPYGGDTQYFGPGTRLTVL.

The chain recombines TRBV6-6 with TRBJ1-5; possibly TRBD1 for D (6 bases). V gave up 2 bases and J gave up 0 bases, with 8 bases separating them. The germline CDR1 and CDR2 sequences are MNHNY and SVGAGI (reference sequence). CDR3 length equals 15 residues. CDR3 sequence (DNA): TGTGCCAGCAGTTACCTAGGGGGTAGCAATCAGCCCCAGCATTTT. Translating it yields CASSYLGGSNQPQHF.

This sequence joins TRBV14 and TRBJ1-2, with D hard to call. Germline V gene lookup returns CDR1 SGHDN and CDR2 FVKESK. The V end lost 1 base, the J end lost 8 bases, and 11 bases lay between the germline ends. This CDR3 comprises 13 residues. Here the CDR3 reads CASSQVYQFGYTF. In DNA, the CDR3 is TGTGCCAGCAGCCAAGTATATCAGTTCGGCTACACCTTC.

This clone was seen only once. V is TRBV7-2 and J is TRBJ2-3; perhaps TRBD2 as D (5 bases). Germline assignment: CDR1 SGHTA and CDR2 FQGNSA. The length of the CDR3 is 18 residues. V was shortened by 4 bases and J by 0 bases, with 20 bases between the two germline ends. Here the CDR3 DNA reads TGTGCCAGCAGCTCACGTCCCCCCGGAGGCATGAGCACAGATACGCAGTATTTT. The encoded protein is CASSSRPPGGMSTDTQYF.

The V call is TRBV18, the J call TRBJ1-2; 10 bases are a match to TRBD1. J lost 5 bases, V lost 5 bases, and 5 bases had no gene match. The CDR3 sequence is 14 residues long. The germline gives CDR1 KGHSH, CDR2 LQKENI. Here the CDR3 reads CASSYDRGLYGYTF. Written as DNA, the CDR3 is TGTGCCAGCTCATACGACAGGGGGCTGTATGGCTACACCTTC.

This clone was seen a single time. The chain carries TRBV6-6 and TRBJ2-1; 14 nucleotides align to TRBD2. The germline gives CDR1 MNHNY, CDR2 SVGAGI (reference sequence). The V segment lost 5 bases and the J segment 14 bases; nucleotides outside the gene matches: 11. The CDR3 extends over 15 amino acids. The CDR3 DNA is TGTGCCAGCAGTCCGACCGGGACTAGCGGGAGTTTGGAGTTCTTC. This codes for CASSPTGTSGSLEFF.

The chain combines TRBV3-1 (or the pseudogene TRBV3-2) with TRBJ1-1; TRBD1 aligns across 7 bases. J lost 4 bases, V lost 1 base, and 9 bases had no gene match. Germline V gene sequence: CDR1 LGHDT, CDR2 YNNKEL (reference sequence). The CDR3 is 16 residues long. The CDR3 bases are TGTGCCAGCAGCCAAGGGGACAGCCTAGTTGGCACTGAAGCTTTCTTT. This translates into CASSQGDSLVGTEAFF.

The chain recombines TRBV28 with TRBJ2-7, with 8 bases fitting TRBD1. After removal of 5 bases from V and 3 bases from J, the junction contained 9 bases not matched to a gene. The CDR3 is 15 residues long. Germline CDR1 reads MDHEN; CDR2 reads SYDVKM. The DNA of the CDR3 is TGTGCCAGCAGTCTCCGACAGGGGATGGGCTACGAGCAGTACTTC. It codes for CASSLRQGMGYEQYF.

This sequence joins TRBV3-1 (or the pseudogene TRBV3-2) and TRBJ2-2; 11 nucleotides line up with TRBD2. Germline assignment: CDR1 LGHDT and CDR2 YNNKEL (reference sequence). CDR3 size: 16 residues. Germline trimming cut 1 base from V and 6 bases from J; bases unmatched to any gene: 4. In DNA form, the CDR3 reads TGTGCCAGCAGCCAAGCCCCTAGCGGGAGGTCCGGGGAGCTGTTTTTT. It is translated as CASSQAPSGRSGELFF.

The CDR3 region is CASTKGASSDTQYF. The CDR3 DNA reads TGTGCCAGCACAAAGGGAGCCTCGTCAGATACGCAGTATTTT. This chain connects TRBV5-8 to TRBJ2-3, with D tentatively TRBD2 (5 bases). The germline gives CDR1 SGHTS, CDR2 YDEGEE. V shed 6 bases and J shed 4 bases, with 15 bases lying between them. This CDR3 has 14 amino acids. Using reference TRBV5-8 and TRBJ2-3 for the parts outside the CDR3, the full variable domain is EAGVTQSPTHLIKTRGQQATLRCSPISGHTSVYWYQQALGLGLQFLLWYDEGEERNRGNFPPRFSGRQFPNYSSELNVNALELEDSALYLCASTKGASSDTQYFGPGTRLTVL.

This clone was seen a few times. Here the CDR3 reads CASSPTSSGLSYEQYF. The CDR3 DNA reads as TGTGCCAGCAGCCCTACTTCCAGCGGGCTCTCCTACGAGCAGTACTTC. The rearrangement joins TRBV7-9 to TRBJ2-7; a possible D gene is TRBD2 (6 bases). Trimming pared 5 bases from V and 0 bases from J, leaving 17 bases between. CDR1 SEHNR and CDR2 FQNEAQ come from the germline V gene (reference sequence). This CDR3 is built from 16 residues. The full variable domain, rest sourced from reference TRBV7-9 and TRBJ2-7, is DTGVSQNPRHKITKRGQNVTFRCDPISEHNRLYWYRQTLGQGPEFLTYFQNEAQLEKSRLLSDRFSAERPKGSFSTLEIQRTEQGDSAMYLCASSPTSSGLSYEQYFGPGTRLTVT.

The chain employs TRBV5-1 and TRBJ1-2; the D gene is possibly TRBD1 (6 bases). Germline V gene lookup returns CDR1 SGHRS and CDR2 YFSETQ. The CDR3 is 14 residues long. V gave up 4 bases and J gave up 6 bases, with 16 bases separating them. The CDR3 sequence: CASSSAPQGNGYTF. CDR3 DNA sequence: TGCGCCAGCAGCAGCGCCCCCCAGGGGAATGGCTACACCTTC.

The V call is TRBV5-1, the J call TRBJ1-2; 8 nucleotides align to TRBD1. V trimming: 5 bases; J trimming: 7 bases; junction bases outside the gene matches: 13. CDR3 size: 15 residues. Germline CDR1 is SGHRS and CDR2 is YFSETQ. The CDR3 sequence: CASRYSTGDSSGYTF. In DNA, the CDR3 is TGCGCCAGCAGATATTCGACAGGGGATTCGTCTGGCTACACCTTC.